This T cell receptor (beta chain) came from a study of blood T cell repertoires in COVID-19. Study-level information: COVID-19 samples collected from the United States, Italy and Spain covered acute and convalescent phases.

The CDR3 loop spans 16 amino acids. Between the trimmed V and J ends, which lost 4 bases and 3 bases, there was a span of 15 bases. Germline assignment: CDR1 LNHDA and CDR2 SQIVND (reference sequence). Two negative PCRs, clearance, or symptom resolution characterized the recovered Cohort 3 donors. Clones were sequenced by immunoSEQ multiplex PCR, and TCRdb holds only the in-frame ones, with some missing. The sample records roughly 150,000 clones, about nine tenths being singletons. This clone was detected once. J is TRBJ2-2 and V is TRBV19; tentative D call: TRBD2 (6 bases). Sequencing used PBMCs or T cells enriched from blood (not recorded which). The TCR was taken from a man aged 45-65 years who had recovered from COVID-19. CDR3: CASSTQTGTDTGELFF. The CDR3, as DNA: TGTGCCAGTAGTACTCAAACCGGGACTGACACCGGGGAGCTGTTTTTT.